A single sample is the source of the 20 T cell receptor beta chains below, sequenced in a study of T cell changes during pregnancy in multiple sclerosis. Assay: immunoSEQ multiplex PCR; the TCRdb copy retains only in-frame clones and omits some. The sample lists 60,000 to 65,000 clones, roughly 88% occurring once. Specimen: peripheral blood, collected in the second trimester of pregnancy. The receptors derive from a female donor in good health, enrolled as a control in a pregnancy study.

V usage is TRBV30 and J usage is TRBJ1-2; tentative D call: TRBD1 (6 bases). CDR3 length: 14 amino acids. V dropped 1 base and J dropped 4 bases, with 13 bases sitting between them. CDR1 and CDR2 from the germline V gene are GTSNPN and SVGIG (reference sequence). The CDR3: CAWSELTGSYGYTF. DNA of the CDR3: TGTGCCTGGAGTGAACTTACAGGGAGCTATGGCTACACCTTC.

This clone occurred once. This chain links TRBV28 with TRBJ2-7; D is uncertain. CDR1 is MDHEN and CDR2 is SYDVKM in the germline V gene. The length of the CDR3 is 12 residues. Trimming took off 3 bases at V and 3 bases at J, with 6 bases between the two ends. The CDR3 bases are TGTGCCAGCAGTTTTTCGGTCTACGAGCAGTACTTC. It codes for CASSFSVYEQYF.

The chain is built from TRBV5-1 and TRBJ2-6; 10 bases map to TRBD1. CDR3 length equals 19 residues. Germline V gives CDR1 SGHRS, CDR2 YFSETQ. The V gene end was trimmed by 5 bases and the J gene end by 1 base; junction bases not matched to a gene: 12. The CDR3 here is CASRTQTGGAGSGANVLTF. The CDR3 DNA reads as TGCGCCAGCAGAACCCAGACAGGGGGCGCTGGTTCTGGGGCCAACGTCCTGACTTTC.

The CDR3 is CSVEEWREGRGYEQYF. The DNA of the CDR3 is TGCAGCGTTGAAGAGTGGAGGGAGGGCCGAGGATACGAGCAGTACTTC. The chain joins TRBV29-1 to TRBJ2-7, with 7 bases lining up with TRBD2. This CDR3 contains 16 residues. The V segment lost 0 bases and the J segment 4 bases; nucleotides outside the gene matches: 12. Per the germline V gene, CDR1 is SQVTM and CDR2 is ANQGSEA.

The chain links TRBV9 to TRBJ1-2, with D uncertain. Trimming removed 1 base at V and 5 bases at J, with 9 bases between. This CDR3 is built from 13 residues. In germline, CDR1 is SGDLS, CDR2 YYNGEE. The DNA of the CDR3 is TGTGCCAGCAGCGTATGGCCTGTGTATGGCTACACCTTC. Its translation is CASSVWPVYGYTF.

The gene calls are TRBV7-9 and TRBJ2-3; D may be TRBD2 (5 bases). V was clipped by 7 bases and J by 7 bases, with 15 bases between them. The CDR3 totals 13 residues. Germline CDR1 SEHNR, CDR2 FQNEAQ (reference sequence). This chain's CDR3 is CASTDGVTHTQYF. The CDR3 bases are TGTGCCAGCACCGACGGGGTCACCCATACGCAGTATTTT.

V usage is TRBV28 and J usage is TRBJ1-1, with D unclear. V dropped 10 bases and J dropped 5 bases, with 23 bases sitting between them. The CDR3 loop spans 15 amino acids. Germline CDR1 MDHEN, CDR2 SYDVKM. DNA of the CDR3: TGTGCCACTCTGGAAAGGTCACCCGGGGTGACTGAAGCTTTCTTT. Protein product: CATLERSPGVTEAFF.

Comments on this clone: One end of the junction does not line up with germline, which may come from a read error. This chain links TRBV6-6 with TRBJ2-3; D might be TRBD1 (6 bases). The CDR3 is 15 residues long. In germline, CDR1 is MNHNY, CDR2 SVGAGI (reference sequence). The CDR3: CASRYRDTHTDTQYF. CDR3 bases: TGTGCCAGCCGTTACCGGGACACCCACACAGATACGCAGTATTTT.

The rearrangement uses TRBV5-1 and TRBJ2-6, with TRBD2 matching over 7 bases. The CDR3 has 16 residues. Trimming removed 4 bases from V and 2 bases from J; junction bases left unmatched: 6. The V gene's germline CDR1 is SGHRS and CDR2 YFSETQ. CDR3 amino acids: CASSATSVPGANVLTF. The CDR3 region has the DNA TGCGCCAGCAGCGCCACTAGCGTCCCTGGGGCCAACGTCCTGACTTTC. The variable domain in full, with the rest retrieved from reference TRBV5-1 and TRBJ2-6, is KAGVTQTPRYLIKTRGQQVTLSCSPISGHRSVSWYQQTPGQGLQFLFEYFSETQRNKGNFPGRFSGRQFSNSRSEMNVSTLELGDSALYLCASSATSVPGANVLTFGAGSRLTVL.

This clone has a single count. The gene calls are TRBV5-5 and TRBJ1-5; TRBD1 aligns across 8 bases. Germline CDR1 reads SGHKS; CDR2 reads YYEKEE (reference sequence). After removal of 4 bases from V and 5 bases from J, the junction contained 8 bases not matched to a gene. CDR3 length: 15 residues. As DNA, the CDR3 is TGTGCCAGCAGCCTACGGACAGGGCGGGATCAGCCCCAGCATTTT. Translated: CASSLRTGRDQPQHF.

The rearrangement links TRBV5-1 to TRBJ2-7; 7 bases match TRBD2. The V and J ends lost 1 base and 1 base, in that order; junction bases with no gene match: 8. Germline loops: CDR1 SGHRS, CDR2 YFSETQ. This CDR3 comprises 16 residues. CDR3 in amino acids: CASSLNSAGPSYEQYF. The CDR3 nucleotides are TGCGCCAGCAGCTTGAATTCAGCGGGGCCGTCCTACGAGCAGTACTTC.

The J gene is TRBJ2-7, the V gene TRBV6-5; tentatively, D is TRBD2 (5 bases). V lost 2 bases and J 3 bases, leaving 11 bases between the germline ends. This CDR3 contains 14 residues. The germline V gene encodes CDR1 MNHEY and CDR2 SVGAGI. CDR3 sequence: CASSYEGGIYEQYF. The DNA of the CDR3 is TGTGCCAGCAGTTACGAGGGTGGCATCTACGAGCAGTACTTC.

The genes are TRBV28 and TRBJ2-7; TRBD1 is a possible D gene (5 bases). The CDR3 is 13 amino acids. CDR1 MDHEN and CDR2 SYDVKM come from the germline V gene. V was cut by 5 bases and J by 2 bases, with 10 bases left in between. The CDR3 DNA is TGTGCCAGCAGTCTCGACAGTACCTACGAGCAGTACTTC. It encodes CASSLDSTYEQYF.

V and J are TRBV2 and TRBJ1-2, with TRBD1 identical over 9 bases. Germline V gives CDR1 SNHLY, CDR2 FYNNEI. The CDR3 sequence is 13 residues long. V trimming: 3 bases; J trimming: 8 bases; junction bases outside the gene matches: 4. CDR3 DNA: TGTGCCAGCAGTGACGGGACAGGGTGGGGCTACACCTTC. This translates into CASSDGTGWGYTF.

The chain has TRBV14 and TRBJ1-1, with D hard to call. Deletions cut 4 bases from V and 4 bases from J, with 16 bases between. The CDR3 covers 15 residues. Germline CDR1 SGHDN, CDR2 FVKESK. The CDR3 DNA reads TGTGCCAGCAGCCCCCAACCGAACCCGGGCACTGAAGCTTTCTTT. Translating gives CASSPQPNPGTEAFF.

The chain has TRBV6-1 and TRBJ1-2; 7 bases match TRBD1. The CDR3 totals 16 residues. The V and J ends lost 4 bases and 5 bases, in that order; junction bases with no gene match: 13. Germline V CDR1 and CDR2: MNHNS, SASEGT. This CDR3 is CASSVIRTGRVYGYTF. For the CDR3, the DNA is TGTGCCAGCAGTGTAATAAGGACAGGACGAGTGTATGGCTACACCTTC.

The V gene is TRBV7-8, the J gene TRBJ2-1, with 11 bases lining up with TRBD2. The V gene's germline CDR1 is SGHVS and CDR2 FQNEAQ. V was clipped by 5 bases and J by 6 bases; unmatched bases: 6. The CDR3 length is 15 residues. Here the CDR3 DNA reads TGTGCCAGCAGCGCACTAGCGGGAGCCATCAATGAGCAGTTCTTC. Protein sequence: CASSALAGAINEQFF.

The rearrangement links TRBV15 to TRBJ2-7, with D perhaps TRBD1 (5 bases). V was shortened by 4 bases and J by 0 bases, with 10 bases between the two germline ends. The CDR3 spans 14 residues. Germline CDR1 reads LNHNV; CDR2 reads YYDKDF (reference sequence). CDR3 protein: CATSTDRYSYEQYF. The CDR3 bases are TGTGCCACCAGCACCGACAGATACTCCTACGAGCAGTACTTC.

This chain uses TRBV6-6 with TRBJ2-1; TRBD1 agrees at 9 bases. Trimming at V came to 6 bases and at J to 1 base, leaving 4 bases not matched to a gene. Germline values: CDR1 MNHNY, CDR2 SVGAGI (reference sequence). This CDR3 contains 15 residues. DNA for the CDR3: TGTGCCAGCAGCCCACAGGGGGCGTCCTACAATGAGCAGTTCTTC. It specifies CASSPQGASYNEQFF.

V is TRBV19 and J is TRBJ1-2, with 7 bases fitting TRBD1. The V and J ends lost 9 bases and 7 bases, in that order; junction bases with no gene match: 14. Germline V gene sequence: CDR1 LNHDA, CDR2 SQIVND (reference sequence). This CDR3 comprises 14 residues. The CDR3 here is CASRQPKGAAGYTF. CDR3 DNA sequence: TGTGCCAGCCGCCAGCCCAAGGGGGCGGCTGGCTACACCTTC.